Listed here are 9 T cell receptor beta chains from one sample, sequenced in a study of T cell repertoires in cytomegalovirus infection. One entry per CDR3 protein results from TCRdb running MiXCR on the reads. The table records roughly 990,000 distinct CDR3 sequences, less than 40% of them present only once. The antigens of these receptors remain unknown. Here the sequenced sample was cultured CD8+ T cells from PBMCs, taken from culture after CMV antigen stimulation. The receptors derive from a human donor in good health (CMV status not recorded). Some clones in this sample may be carry-over from other donors' samples.

The chain recombines TRBV5-6 with TRBJ2-5, with D perhaps TRBD1 (7 bases). CDR3 length: 15 residues. V was pared by 3 bases and J by 4 bases, with 16 bases between. Germline CDR1 SGHDT, CDR2 YYEEEE. DNA for the CDR3: TGTGCCAGCAGCTGGGGGGCAGGGGGAGGAGAGACCCAGTACTTC. Protein product: CASSWGAGGGETQYF.

This chain uses TRBV10-3 with TRBJ1-1; D is uncertain. Trimming left V 0 bases short and J 5 bases short, with 13 bases between. Germline V gene data show CDR1 as ENHRY and CDR2 as SYGVKD. The CDR3 runs 15 residues. The CDR3 nucleotides read TGTGCCATCAGTGAGTCGATTCGGGGAGGAACTGAAGCTTTCTTT. Residues: CAISESIRGGTEAFF.

This clonotype was counted many times. The J gene is TRBJ1-1, the V gene TRBV7-2; 8 bases fit TRBD1. CDR1 SGHTA and CDR2 FQGNSA come from the germline V gene. This CDR3 is 14 amino acids long. After removal of 3 bases from V and 5 bases from J, the junction contained 5 bases not matched to a gene. CDR3 coding DNA: TGTGCCAGCAGCTTTCGGACAGGGCGGACTGAAGCTTTCTTT. This gives the protein CASSFRTGRTEAFF. Using reference TRBV7-2 and TRBJ1-1 for the parts outside the CDR3, the full variable domain is GAGVSQSPSNKVTEKGKDVELRCDPISGHTALYWYRQSLGQGLEFLIYFQGNSAPDKSGLPSDRFSAERTGGSVSTLTIQRTQQEDSAVYLCASSFRTGRTEAFFGQGTRLTVV.

The J gene is TRBJ2-1, the V gene TRBV20-1; TRBD2 matches 16 bases. This CDR3 spans 15 amino acids. The V and J ends lost 6 bases and 10 bases, in that order; junction bases with no gene match: 9. CDR1 and CDR2 (germline): DFQATT, SNEGSKA (reference sequence). CDR3 amino acids: CSAPPGLAGGREQFF. CDR3 DNA sequence: TGCAGTGCCCCTCCGGGACTAGCGGGGGGGAGGGAGCAGTTCTTC.

The chain carries TRBV12-3 or TRBV12-4 and TRBJ1-4; D is unresolved. CDR3 length: 14 amino acids. V gave up 5 bases and J gave up 6 bases, with 13 bases separating them. CDR3: CASSPWGGDEKLFF. CDR3 nucleotide sequence: TGTGCCAGCAGTCCGTGGGGAGGAGATGAAAAACTGTTTTTT.

This clonotype turned up a few times. The chain couples TRBV2 to TRBJ2-1; 7 positions agree with TRBD1. Trimming removed 3 bases from V and 5 bases from J; junction bases left unmatched: 16. The CDR3 runs 18 residues. In germline, CDR1 is SNHLY, CDR2 FYNNEI. Here the CDR3 reads CASSEDRLTYLFDNEQFF. As DNA, the CDR3 is TGTGCCAGCAGTGAGGACAGGCTAACCTACCTTTTTGACAATGAGCAGTTCTTC.

This clonotype occurred a few times. The J gene is TRBJ1-1, the V gene TRBV7-9; the D is unclear. The germline V gene encodes CDR1 SEHNR and CDR2 FQNEAQ (reference sequence). The V and J ends lost 5 bases and 3 bases respectively, with 31 bases between them. The CDR3 contains 20 residues. In nucleotides, the CDR3 is TGTGCCAGCAGCCGAGACTCCCCAATGATCTTTCAGGTTGAGGACACTGAAGCTTTCTTT. Its translation: CASSRDSPMIFQVEDTEAFF.

This clonotype was seen at least ten times. The gene calls are TRBV7-9 and TRBJ2-1, with 14 nucleotides matching TRBD2. Germline trimming cut 10 bases from V and 4 bases from J; bases unmatched to any gene: 3. The germline CDR1 and CDR2 sequences are SEHNR and FQNEAQ (reference sequence). CDR3 length: 14 residues. CDR3 residues: CATRLAGGYNEQFF. For the CDR3, the DNA is TGTGCCACTCGACTAGCGGGGGGGTACAATGAGCAGTTCTTC.

The chain uses TRBV19 and TRBJ1-1; D gene ambiguous. This CDR3 has 13 residues. Per germline, CDR1 LNHDA and CDR2 SQIVND (reference sequence). Trimming took 3 bases from V and 4 from J, leaving 9 bases between them. CDR3 amino acids: CASSIWGSTEAFF. DNA of the CDR3: TGTGCCAGTAGTATCTGGGGTTCCACTGAAGCTTTCTTT.